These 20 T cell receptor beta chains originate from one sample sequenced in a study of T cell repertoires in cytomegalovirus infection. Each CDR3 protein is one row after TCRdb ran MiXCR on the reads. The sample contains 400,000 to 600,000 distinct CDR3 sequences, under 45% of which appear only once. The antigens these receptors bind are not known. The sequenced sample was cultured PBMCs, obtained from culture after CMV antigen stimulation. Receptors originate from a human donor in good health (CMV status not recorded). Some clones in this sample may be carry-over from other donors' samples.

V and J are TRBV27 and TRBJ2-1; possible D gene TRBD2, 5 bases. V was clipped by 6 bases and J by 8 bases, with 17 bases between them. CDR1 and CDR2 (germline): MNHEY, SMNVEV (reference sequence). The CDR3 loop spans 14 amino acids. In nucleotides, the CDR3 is TGTGCCAGCAGCCGAGCACTAGGATTTGATGAGCAGTTCTTC. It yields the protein CASSRALGFDEQFF.

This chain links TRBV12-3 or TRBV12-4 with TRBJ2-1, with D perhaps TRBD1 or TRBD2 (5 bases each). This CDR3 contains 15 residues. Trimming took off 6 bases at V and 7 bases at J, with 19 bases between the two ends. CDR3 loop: CASRYGRRWGNEQFF. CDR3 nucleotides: TGTGCCAGCAGATACGGTCGAAGATGGGGGAATGAGCAGTTCTTC.

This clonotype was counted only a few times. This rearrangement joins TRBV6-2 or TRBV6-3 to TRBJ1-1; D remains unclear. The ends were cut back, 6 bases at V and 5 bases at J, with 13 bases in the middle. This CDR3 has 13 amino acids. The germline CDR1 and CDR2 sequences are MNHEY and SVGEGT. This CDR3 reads CASSLGLRTEAFF. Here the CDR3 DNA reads TGTGCCAGCAGCTTGGGGTTGAGAACTGAAGCTTTCTTT.

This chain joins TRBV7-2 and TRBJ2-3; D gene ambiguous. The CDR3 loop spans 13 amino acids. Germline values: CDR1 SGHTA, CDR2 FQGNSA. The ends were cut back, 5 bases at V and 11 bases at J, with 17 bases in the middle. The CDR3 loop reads CASSLESGTGQYF. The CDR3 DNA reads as TGTGCCAGCAGCCTAGAATCCGGCACTGGGCAGTATTTT.

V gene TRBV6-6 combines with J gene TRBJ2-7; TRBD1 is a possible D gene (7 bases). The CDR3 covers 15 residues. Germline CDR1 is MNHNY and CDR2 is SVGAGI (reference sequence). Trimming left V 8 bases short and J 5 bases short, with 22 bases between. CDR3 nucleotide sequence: TGTGCCAGCTCATCAGGGGGACTCAACTCTCACGAGCAGTACTTC. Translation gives CASSSGGLNSHEQYF.

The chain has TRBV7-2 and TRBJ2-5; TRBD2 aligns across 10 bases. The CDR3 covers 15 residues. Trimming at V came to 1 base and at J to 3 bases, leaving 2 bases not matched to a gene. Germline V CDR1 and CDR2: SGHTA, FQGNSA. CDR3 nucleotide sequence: TGTGCCAGCAGCTTAGTAGCGGGGGGCGAAGAGACCCAGTACTTC. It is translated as CASSLVAGGEETQYF.

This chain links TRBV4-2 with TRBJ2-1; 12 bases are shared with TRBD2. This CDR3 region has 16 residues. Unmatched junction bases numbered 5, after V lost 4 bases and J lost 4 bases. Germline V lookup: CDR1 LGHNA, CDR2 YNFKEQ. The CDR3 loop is CASSLPTSGGYNEQFF. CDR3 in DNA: TGTGCCAGCAGCCTACCGACTAGCGGGGGTTACAATGAGCAGTTCTTC.

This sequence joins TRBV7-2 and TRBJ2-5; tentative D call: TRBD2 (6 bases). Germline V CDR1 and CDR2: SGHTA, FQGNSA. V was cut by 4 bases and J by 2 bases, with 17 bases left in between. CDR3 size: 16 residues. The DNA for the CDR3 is TGTGCCAGCAGCTCCGACCCGCGCGGGGAGCAAGAGACCCAGTACTTC. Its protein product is CASSSDPRGEQETQYF.

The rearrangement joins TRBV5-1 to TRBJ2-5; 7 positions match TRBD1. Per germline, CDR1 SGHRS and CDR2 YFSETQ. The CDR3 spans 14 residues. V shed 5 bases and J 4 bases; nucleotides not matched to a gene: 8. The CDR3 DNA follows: TGCGCCAGCAGGAAACGACAGGGTGCAGAGACCCAGTACTTC. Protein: CASRKRQGAETQYF.

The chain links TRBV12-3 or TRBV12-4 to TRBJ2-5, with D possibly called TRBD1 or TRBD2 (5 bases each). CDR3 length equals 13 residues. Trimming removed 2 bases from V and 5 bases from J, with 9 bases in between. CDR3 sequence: CASSLIWGETQYF. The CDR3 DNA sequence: TGTGCCAGCAGTTTAATCTGGGGGGAGACCCAGTACTTC.

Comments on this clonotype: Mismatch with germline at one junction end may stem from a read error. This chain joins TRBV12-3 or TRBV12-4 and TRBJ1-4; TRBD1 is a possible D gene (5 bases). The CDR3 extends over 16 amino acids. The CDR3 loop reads CASSLSAGILNENLFF. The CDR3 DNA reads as TGTGCCAGCAGTTTGTCTGCAGGGATCTTGAATGAAAACCTGTTTTTT.

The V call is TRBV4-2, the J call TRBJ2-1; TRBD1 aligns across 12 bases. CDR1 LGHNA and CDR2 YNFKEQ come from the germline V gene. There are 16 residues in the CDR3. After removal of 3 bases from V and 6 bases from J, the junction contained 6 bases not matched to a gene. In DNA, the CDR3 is TGTGCCAGCAGCCATGAATCGGGACAGGGGGCCAATGAGCAGTTCTTC. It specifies CASSHESGQGANEQFF.

DNA for the CDR3: TGTGCCAGCAGTGAAGGCCCGGTCTCCTACGAGCAGTACTTC. Translating gives CASSEGPVSYEQYF. The chain has TRBV6-1 and TRBJ2-7; the D is unclear. Per the germline V gene, CDR1 is MNHNS and CDR2 is SASEGT. Trimming pared 1 base from V and 0 bases from J, leaving 7 bases between. This CDR3 comprises 14 residues.

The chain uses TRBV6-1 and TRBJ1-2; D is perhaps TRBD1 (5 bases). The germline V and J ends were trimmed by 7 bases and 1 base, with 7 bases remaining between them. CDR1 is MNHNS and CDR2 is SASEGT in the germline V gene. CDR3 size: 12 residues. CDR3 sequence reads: CASNRLNYGYTF. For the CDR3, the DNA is TGTGCCAGCAACAGGCTTAACTATGGCTACACCTTC.

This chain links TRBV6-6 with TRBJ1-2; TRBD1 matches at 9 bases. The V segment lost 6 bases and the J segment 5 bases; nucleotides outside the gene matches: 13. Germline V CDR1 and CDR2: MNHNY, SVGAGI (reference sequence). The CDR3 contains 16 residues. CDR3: CASSSPVQGARYGYTF. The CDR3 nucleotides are TGTGCCAGCAGCAGCCCGGTACAGGGGGCGCGGTATGGCTACACCTTC.

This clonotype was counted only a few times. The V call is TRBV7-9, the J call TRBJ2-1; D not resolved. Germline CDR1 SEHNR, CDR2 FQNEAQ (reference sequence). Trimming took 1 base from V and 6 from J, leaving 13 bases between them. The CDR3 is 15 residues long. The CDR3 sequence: CASSLGLNRPNEQFF. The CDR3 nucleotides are TGTGCCAGCAGCTTAGGACTCAACCGACCCAATGAGCAGTTCTTC.

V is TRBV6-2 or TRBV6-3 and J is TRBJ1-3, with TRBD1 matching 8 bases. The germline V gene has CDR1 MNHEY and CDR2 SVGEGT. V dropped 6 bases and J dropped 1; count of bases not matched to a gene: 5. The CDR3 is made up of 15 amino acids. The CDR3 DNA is TGTGCCAGCAGACGCCGACAGGGGTCTGGAAACACCATATATTTT. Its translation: CASRRRQGSGNTIYF.

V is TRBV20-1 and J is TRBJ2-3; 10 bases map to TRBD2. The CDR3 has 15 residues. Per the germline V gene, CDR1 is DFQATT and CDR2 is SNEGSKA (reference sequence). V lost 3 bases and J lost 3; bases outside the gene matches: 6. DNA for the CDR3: TGCAGTGCTAGGTCTAGCGGGAGCGTAACAGATACGCAGTATTTT. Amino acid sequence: CSARSSGSVTDTQYF.

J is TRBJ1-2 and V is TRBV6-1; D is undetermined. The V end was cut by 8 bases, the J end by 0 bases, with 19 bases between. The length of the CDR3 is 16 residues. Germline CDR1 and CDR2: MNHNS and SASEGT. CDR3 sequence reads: CASAGPNRPANYGYTF. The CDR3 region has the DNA TGTGCCAGCGCCGGGCCTAACAGACCCGCTAACTATGGCTACACCTTC.

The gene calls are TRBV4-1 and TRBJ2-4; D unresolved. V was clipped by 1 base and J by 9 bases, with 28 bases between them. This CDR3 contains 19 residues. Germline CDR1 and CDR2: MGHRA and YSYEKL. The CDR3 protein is CASSQVVAIRTRHERIQYF. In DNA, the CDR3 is TGCGCCAGCAGCCAAGTGGTCGCAATCAGGACGCGACACGAGCGCATTCAGTACTTC.